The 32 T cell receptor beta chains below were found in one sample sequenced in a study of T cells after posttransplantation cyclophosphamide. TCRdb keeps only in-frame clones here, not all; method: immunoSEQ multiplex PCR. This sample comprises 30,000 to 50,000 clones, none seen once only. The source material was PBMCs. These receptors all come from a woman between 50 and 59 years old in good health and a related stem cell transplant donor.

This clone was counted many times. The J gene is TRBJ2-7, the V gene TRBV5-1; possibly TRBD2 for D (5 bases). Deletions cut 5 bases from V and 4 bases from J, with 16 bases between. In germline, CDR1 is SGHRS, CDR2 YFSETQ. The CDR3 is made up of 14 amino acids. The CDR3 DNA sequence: TGCGCCAGCAGTAACGAGGCTAGCTCTTACGAGCAGTACTTC. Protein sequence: CASSNEASSYEQYF.

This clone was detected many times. The CDR3 region is CASTVVPGNTEAFF. Here the CDR3 DNA reads TGTGCCAGCACCGTGGTGCCGGGTAACACTGAAGCTTTCTTT. This chain joins TRBV28 and TRBJ1-1; D unclear. The germline V and J ends were trimmed by 7 bases and 2 bases, with 14 bases remaining between them. The CDR3 is 14 residues long. Germline loops: CDR1 MDHEN, CDR2 SYDVKM.

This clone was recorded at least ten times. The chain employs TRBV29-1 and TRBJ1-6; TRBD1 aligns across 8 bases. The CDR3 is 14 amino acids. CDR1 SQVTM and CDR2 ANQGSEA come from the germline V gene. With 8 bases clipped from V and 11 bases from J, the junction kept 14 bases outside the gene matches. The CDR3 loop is CSPRTGTALTPLHF. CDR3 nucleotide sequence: TGCAGCCCAAGGACAGGGACCGCTTTGACACCCCTCCACTTT.

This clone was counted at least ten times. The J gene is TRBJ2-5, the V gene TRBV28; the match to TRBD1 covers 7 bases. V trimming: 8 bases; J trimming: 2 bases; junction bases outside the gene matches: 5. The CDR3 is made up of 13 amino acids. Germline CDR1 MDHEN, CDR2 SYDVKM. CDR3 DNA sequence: TGTGCCAGCGGGCAGGGGGAGCAAGAGACCCAGTACTTC. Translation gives CASGQGEQETQYF. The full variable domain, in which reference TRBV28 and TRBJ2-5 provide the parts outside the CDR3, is DVKVTQSSRYLVKRTGEKVFLECVQDMDHENMFWYRQDPGLGLRLIYFSYDVKMKEKGDIPEGYSVSREKKERFSLILESASTNQTSMYLCASGQGEQETQYFGPGTRLLVL.

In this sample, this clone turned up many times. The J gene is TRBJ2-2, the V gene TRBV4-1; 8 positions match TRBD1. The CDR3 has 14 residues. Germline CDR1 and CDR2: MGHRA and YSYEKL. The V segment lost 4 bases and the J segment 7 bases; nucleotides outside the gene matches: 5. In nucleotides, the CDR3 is TGCGCCAGCAGCCTAGGACAGGGCAGCGGGGAGCTGTTTTTT. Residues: CASSLGQGSGELFF.

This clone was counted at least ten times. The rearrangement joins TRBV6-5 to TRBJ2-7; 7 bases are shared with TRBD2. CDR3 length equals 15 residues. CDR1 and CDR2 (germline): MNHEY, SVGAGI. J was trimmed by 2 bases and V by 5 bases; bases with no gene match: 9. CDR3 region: CASSARRRETYEQYF. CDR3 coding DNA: TGTGCCAGCAGTGCGAGGCGGCGGGAGACCTACGAGCAGTACTTC.

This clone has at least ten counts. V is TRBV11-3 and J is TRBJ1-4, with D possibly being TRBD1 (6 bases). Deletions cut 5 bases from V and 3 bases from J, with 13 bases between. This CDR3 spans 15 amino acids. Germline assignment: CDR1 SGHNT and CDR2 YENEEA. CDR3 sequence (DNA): TGTGCCAGCAGCCTTACAGGGAGGGCTAATGAAAAACTGTTTTTT. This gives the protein CASSLTGRANEKLFF.

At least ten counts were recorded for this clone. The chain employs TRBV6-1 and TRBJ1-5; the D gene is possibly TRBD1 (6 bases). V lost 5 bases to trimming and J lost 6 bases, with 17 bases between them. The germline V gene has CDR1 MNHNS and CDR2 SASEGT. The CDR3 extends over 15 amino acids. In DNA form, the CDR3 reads TGTGCCAGCAGTTTTGGATCGGGGGGCCCTCAGCCCCAGCATTTT. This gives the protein CASSFGSGGPQPQHF.

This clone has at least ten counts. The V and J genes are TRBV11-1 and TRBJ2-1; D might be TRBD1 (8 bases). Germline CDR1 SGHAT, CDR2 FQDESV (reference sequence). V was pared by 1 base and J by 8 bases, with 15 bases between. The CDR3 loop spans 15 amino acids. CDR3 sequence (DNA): TGTGCCAGCAGCTTAGACAGGGGGGGTAGCTATGAGCAGTTCTTC. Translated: CASSLDRGGSYEQFF.

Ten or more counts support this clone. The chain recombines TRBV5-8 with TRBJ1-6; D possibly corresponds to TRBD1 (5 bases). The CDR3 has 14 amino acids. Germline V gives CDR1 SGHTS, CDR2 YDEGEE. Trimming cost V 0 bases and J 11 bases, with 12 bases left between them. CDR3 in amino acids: CASSLGQKGTPLHF. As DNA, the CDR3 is TGTGCCAGCAGCTTGGGACAAAAGGGGACACCCCTCCACTTT.

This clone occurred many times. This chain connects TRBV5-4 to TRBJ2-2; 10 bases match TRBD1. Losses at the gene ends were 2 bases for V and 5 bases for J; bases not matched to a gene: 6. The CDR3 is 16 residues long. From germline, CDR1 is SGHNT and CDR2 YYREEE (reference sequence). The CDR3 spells CASSLTGQGSTGELFF. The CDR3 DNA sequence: TGTGCCAGCAGCTTAACGGGACAGGGGAGTACCGGGGAGCTGTTTTTT.

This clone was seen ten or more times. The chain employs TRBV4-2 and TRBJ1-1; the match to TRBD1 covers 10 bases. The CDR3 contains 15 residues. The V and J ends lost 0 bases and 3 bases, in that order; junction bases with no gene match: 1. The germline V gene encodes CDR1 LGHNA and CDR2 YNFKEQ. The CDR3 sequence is CASSQETGGDTEAFF. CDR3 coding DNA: TGTGCCAGCAGCCAAGAGACAGGGGGCGACACTGAAGCTTTCTTT.

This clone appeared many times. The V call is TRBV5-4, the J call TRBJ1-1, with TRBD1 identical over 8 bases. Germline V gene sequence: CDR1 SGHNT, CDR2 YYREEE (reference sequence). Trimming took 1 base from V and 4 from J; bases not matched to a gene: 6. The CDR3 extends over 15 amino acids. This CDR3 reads CASSLPNGQGTEAFF. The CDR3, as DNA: TGTGCCAGCAGCTTGCCTAACGGACAGGGCACTGAAGCTTTCTTT.

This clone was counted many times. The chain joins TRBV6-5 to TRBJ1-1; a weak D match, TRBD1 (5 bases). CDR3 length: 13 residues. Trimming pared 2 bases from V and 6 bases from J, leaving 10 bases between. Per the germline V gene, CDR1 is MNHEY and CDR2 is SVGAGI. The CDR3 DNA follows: TGTGCCAGCAGTTACCGGGGACTGTCTGAAGCTTTCTTT. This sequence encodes CASSYRGLSEAFF.

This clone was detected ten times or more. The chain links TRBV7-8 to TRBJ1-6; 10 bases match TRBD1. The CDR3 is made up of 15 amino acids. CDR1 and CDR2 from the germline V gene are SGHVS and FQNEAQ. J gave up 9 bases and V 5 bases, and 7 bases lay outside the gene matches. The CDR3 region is CASSDRGQIVSPLHF. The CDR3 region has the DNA TGTGCCAGCAGCGACAGGGGGCAGATTGTTTCACCCCTCCACTTT.

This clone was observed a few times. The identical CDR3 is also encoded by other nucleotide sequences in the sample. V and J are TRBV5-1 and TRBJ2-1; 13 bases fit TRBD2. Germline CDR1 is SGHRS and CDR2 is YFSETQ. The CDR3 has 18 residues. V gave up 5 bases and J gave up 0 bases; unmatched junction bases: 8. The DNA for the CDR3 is TGCGCCAGCAGTTCCAATGGGACTAGCGGGGTCTCCTACAATGAGCAGTTCTTC. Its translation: CASSSNGTSGVSYNEQFF.

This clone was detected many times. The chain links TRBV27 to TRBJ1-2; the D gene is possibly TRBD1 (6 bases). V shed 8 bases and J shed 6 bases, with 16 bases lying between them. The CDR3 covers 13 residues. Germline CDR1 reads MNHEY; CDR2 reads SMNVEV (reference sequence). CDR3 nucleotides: TGTGCCAGCGGCCAACAGGGTATCGATGGCTACACCTTC. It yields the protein CASGQQGIDGYTF.

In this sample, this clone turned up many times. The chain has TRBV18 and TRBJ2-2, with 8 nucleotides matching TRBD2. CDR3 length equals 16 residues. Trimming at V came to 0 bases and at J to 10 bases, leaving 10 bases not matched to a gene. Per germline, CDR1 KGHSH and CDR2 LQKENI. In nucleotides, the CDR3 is TGTGCCAGCTCACCACCAAGCGGGGGAGACGTGTCGGAGCTGTTTTTT. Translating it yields CASSPPSGGDVSELFF.

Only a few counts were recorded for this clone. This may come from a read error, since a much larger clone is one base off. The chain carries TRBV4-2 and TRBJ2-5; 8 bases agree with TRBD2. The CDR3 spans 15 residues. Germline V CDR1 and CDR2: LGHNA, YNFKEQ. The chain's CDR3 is CAGSQVREVGETQYF. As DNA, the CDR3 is TGTGCCGGCAGCCAAGTGCGGGAGGTTGGTGAGACCCAGTACTTC.

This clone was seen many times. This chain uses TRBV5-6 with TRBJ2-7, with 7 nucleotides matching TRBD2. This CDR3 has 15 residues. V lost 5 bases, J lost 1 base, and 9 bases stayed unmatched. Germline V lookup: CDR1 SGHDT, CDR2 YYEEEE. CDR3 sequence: CASSLSGAFSYEQYF. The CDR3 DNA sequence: TGTGCCAGCAGTTTGAGCGGGGCGTTTTCCTACGAGCAGTACTTC.

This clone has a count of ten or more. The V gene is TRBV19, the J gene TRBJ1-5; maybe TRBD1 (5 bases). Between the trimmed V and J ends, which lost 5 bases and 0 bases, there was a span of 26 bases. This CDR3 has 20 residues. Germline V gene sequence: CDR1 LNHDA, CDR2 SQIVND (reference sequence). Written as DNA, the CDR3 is TGTGCCAGTAGTGCGGGGCGCTTGGGGGGTAGGACTTATAGCAATCAGCCCCAGCATTTT. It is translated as CASSAGRLGGRTYSNQPQHF.

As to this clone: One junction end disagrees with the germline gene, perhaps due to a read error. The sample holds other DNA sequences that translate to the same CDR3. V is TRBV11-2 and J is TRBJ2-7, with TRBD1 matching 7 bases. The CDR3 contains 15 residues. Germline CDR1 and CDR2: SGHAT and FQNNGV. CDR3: CASSTLGQTVYEQYF. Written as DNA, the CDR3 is TGTGCCAGCAGCACGCTGGGACAGACAGTCTACGAGCAATACTTC.

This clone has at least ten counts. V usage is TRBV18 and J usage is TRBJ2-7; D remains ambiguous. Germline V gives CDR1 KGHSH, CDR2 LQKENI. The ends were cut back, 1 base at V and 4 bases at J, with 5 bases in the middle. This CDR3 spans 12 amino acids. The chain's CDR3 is CASSPRGYEQYF. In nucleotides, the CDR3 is TGTGCCAGCTCACCACGCGGATACGAGCAGTACTTC.

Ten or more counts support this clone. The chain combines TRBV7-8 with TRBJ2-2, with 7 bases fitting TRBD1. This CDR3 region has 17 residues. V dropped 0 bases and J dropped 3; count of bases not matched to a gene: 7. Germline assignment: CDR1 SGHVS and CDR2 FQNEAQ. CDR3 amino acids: CASSLARTGLYTGELFF. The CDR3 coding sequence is TGTGCCAGCAGCTTAGCGCGGACAGGCCTATACACCGGGGAGCTGTTTTTT.

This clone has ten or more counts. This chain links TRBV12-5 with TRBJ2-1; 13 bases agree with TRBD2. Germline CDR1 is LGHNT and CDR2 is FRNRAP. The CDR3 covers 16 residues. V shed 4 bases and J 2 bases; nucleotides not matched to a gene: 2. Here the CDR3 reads CASGSGTSGAYNEQFF. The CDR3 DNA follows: TGTGCTAGTGGTTCCGGGACTAGCGGGGCCTACAATGAGCAGTTCTTC. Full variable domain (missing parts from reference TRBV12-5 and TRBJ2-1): DARVTQTPRHKVTEMGQEVTMRCQPILGHNTVFWYRQTMMQGLELLAYFRNRAPLDDSGMPKDRFSAEMPDATLATLKIQPSEPRDSAVYFCASGSGTSGAYNEQFFGPGTRLTVL.

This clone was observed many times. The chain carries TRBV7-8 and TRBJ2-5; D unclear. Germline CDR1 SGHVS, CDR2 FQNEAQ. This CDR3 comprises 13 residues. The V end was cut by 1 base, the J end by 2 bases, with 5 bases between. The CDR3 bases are TGTGCCAGCAGCTTAGGTCGGCAAGAGACCCAGTACTTC. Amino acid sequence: CASSLGRQETQYF.

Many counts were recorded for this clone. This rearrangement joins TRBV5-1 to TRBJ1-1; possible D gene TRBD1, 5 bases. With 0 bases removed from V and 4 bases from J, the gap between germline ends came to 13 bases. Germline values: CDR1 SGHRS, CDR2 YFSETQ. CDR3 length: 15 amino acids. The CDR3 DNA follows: TGCGCCAGCAGCTTGGCAGGGCCAAGGGGCACTGAAGCTTTCTTT. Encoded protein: CASSLAGPRGTEAFF. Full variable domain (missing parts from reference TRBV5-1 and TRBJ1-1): KAGVTQTPRYLIKTRGQQVTLSCSPISGHRSVSWYQQTPGQGLQFLFEYFSETQRNKGNFPGRFSGRQFSNSRSEMNVSTLELGDSALYLCASSLAGPRGTEAFFGQGTRLTVV.

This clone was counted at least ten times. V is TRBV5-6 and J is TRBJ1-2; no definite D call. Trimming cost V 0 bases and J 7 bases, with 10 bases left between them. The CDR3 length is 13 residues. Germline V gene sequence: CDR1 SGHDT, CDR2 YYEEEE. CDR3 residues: CASSLATGSGYTF. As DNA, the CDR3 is TGTGCCAGCAGCTTGGCAACGGGAAGTGGCTACACCTTC.

The CDR3 DNA follows: TGTGCCAGCCGTGGGACAGGCCCCCTCCACGAGCAGTACTTC. Its protein product is CASRGTGPLHEQYF. V usage is TRBV6-5 and J usage is TRBJ2-7; 8 bases match TRBD1. Per the germline V gene, CDR1 is MNHEY and CDR2 is SVGAGI. After removal of 8 bases from V and 5 bases from J, the junction contained 11 bases not matched to a gene. This CDR3 spans 14 amino acids.

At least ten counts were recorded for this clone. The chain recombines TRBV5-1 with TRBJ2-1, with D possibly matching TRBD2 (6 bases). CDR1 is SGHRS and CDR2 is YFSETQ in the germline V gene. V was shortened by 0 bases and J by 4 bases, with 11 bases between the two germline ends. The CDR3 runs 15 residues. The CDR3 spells CASSLAGEDYNEQFF. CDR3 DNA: TGCGCCAGCAGCTTGGCGGGGGAGGATTACAATGAGCAGTTCTTC. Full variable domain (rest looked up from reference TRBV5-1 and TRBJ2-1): KAGVTQTPRYLIKTRGQQVTLSCSPISGHRSVSWYQQTPGQGLQFLFEYFSETQRNKGNFPGRFSGRQFSNSRSEMNVSTLELGDSALYLCASSLAGEDYNEQFFGPGTRLTVL.

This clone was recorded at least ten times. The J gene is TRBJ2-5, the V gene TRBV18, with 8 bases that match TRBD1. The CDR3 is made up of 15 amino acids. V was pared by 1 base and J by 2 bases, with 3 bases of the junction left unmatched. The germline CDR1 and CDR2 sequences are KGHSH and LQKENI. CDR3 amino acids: CASSPRRTGQETQYF. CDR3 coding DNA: TGTGCCAGCTCACCACGGAGGACAGGGCAAGAGACCCAGTACTTC.

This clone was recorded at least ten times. CDR3: CAWSAGLMNYGYTF. The CDR3 DNA reads as TGTGCCTGGAGTGCAGGACTGATGAACTATGGCTACACCTTC. The V call is TRBV30, the J call TRBJ1-2; D gene uncertain. In germline, CDR1 is GTSNPN, CDR2 SVGIG (reference sequence). The CDR3 loop spans 14 amino acids. V lost 1 base and J lost 2, with 11 bases in between.